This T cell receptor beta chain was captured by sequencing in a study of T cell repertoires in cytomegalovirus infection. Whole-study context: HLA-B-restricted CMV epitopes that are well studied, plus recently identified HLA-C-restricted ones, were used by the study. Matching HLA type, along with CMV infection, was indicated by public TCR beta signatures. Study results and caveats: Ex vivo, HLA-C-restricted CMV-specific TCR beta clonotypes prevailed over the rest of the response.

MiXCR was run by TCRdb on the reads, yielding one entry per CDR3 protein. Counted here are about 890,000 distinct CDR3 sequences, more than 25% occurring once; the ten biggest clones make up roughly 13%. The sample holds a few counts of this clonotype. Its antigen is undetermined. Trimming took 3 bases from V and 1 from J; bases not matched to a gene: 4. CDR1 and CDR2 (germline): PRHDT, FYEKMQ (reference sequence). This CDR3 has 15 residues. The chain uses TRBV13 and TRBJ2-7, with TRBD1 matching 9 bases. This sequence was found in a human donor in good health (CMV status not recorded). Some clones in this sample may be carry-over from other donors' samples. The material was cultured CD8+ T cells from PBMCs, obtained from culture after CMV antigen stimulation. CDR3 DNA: TGTGCCAGCAGCTTTGGACAGGGGAGTTCCTACGAGCAGTACTTC. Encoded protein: CASSFGQGSSYEQYF.